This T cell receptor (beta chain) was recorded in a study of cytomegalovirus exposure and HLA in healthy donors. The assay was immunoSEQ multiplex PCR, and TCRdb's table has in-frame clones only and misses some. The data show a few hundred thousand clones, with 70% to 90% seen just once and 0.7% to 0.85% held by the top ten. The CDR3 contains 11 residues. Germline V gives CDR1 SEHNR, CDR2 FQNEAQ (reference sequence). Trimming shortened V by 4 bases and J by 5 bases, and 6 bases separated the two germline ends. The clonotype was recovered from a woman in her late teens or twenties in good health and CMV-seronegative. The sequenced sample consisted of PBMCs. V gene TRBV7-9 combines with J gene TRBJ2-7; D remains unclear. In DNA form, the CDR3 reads TGTGCCAGCAGCTATACAAACGAGCAGTACTTC. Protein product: CASSYTNEQYF.